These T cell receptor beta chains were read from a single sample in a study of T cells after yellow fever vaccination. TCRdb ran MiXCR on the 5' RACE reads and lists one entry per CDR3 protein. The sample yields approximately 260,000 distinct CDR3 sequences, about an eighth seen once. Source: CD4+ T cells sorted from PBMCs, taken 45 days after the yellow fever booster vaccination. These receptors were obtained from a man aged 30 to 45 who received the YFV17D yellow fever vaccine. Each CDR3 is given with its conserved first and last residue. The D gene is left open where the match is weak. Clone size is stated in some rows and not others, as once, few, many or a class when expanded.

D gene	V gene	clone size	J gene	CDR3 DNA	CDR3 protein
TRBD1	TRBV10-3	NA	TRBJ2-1	TGTGCCATCAGTGAGCAGGGACAGGCGGGGTTCTTC	CAISEQGQAGFF
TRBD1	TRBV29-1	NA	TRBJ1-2	TGCAGCGTTCCCGGACAGGGAGCTACTGGCTACACCTTC	CSVPGQGATGYTF
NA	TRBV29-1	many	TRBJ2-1	TGCAGCGCCGAAGCAAGGGACCGTAGCTACAATGAGCAGTTCTTC	CSAEARDRSYNEQFF
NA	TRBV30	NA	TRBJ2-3	TGTGCCTGGGGCAGGGCCTCCCCAGATACGCAGTATTTT	CAWGRASPDTQYF
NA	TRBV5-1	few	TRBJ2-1	TGCGCCAGCAGCGCCGGGACTGCCAACAATGAGCAGTTCTTC	CASSAGTANNEQFF
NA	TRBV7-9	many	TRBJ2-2	TGTGCCAGCAGCTTAGGGAGGAACACCGGGGAGCTGTTTTTT	CASSLGRNTGELFF
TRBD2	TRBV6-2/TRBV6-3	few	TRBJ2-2	TGTGCCAGCAAACTAGCGGGGAACACCGGGGAGCTGTTTTTT	CASKLAGNTGELFF
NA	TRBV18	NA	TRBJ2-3	TGTGCCAGCTCACCACCGGCTCAGGGATCTCCAGATACGCAGTATTTT	CASSPPAQGSPDTQYF
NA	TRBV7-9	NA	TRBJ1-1	TGTGCCAGCAGTCACATAGGTGGGATTGAAGCTTTCTTT	CASSHIGGIEAFF
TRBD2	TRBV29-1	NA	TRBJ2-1	TGCAGCGTAATGTGGACTAGCGGGAGAATGCAGTTCTTC	CSVMWTSGRMQFF
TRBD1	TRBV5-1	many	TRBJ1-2	TGCGCCAGCAGCCCCATACAGGGGAACTATGGCTACACCTTC	CASSPIQGNYGYTF
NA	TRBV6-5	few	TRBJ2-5	TGTGCCAGCAGTTGGACCTCTTCAGGGGAGACCCAGTACTTC	CASSWTSSGETQYF
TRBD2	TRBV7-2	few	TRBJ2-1	TGTGCCAGCAGCTTAGCTCCGGGAGGTGGGTACAATGAGCAGTTCTTC	CASSLAPGGGYNEQFF
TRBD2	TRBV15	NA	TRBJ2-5	TGTGCCACCGGGACTAGCGGCCAAGAGACCCAGTACTTC	CATGTSGQETQYF
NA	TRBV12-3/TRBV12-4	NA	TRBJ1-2	TGTGCCAGCAGCGAGGTGAACTATGGCTACACCTTC	CASSEVNYGYTF
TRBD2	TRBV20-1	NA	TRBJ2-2	TGCAGTGCTAGAGGCGGATTTGTTTGGACTAGCGGGCGCACCGGGGAGCTGTTTTTT	CSARGGFVWTSGRTGELFF
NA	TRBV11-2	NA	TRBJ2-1	TGTGCCAGCAGCTTCACTCGAGACTCCTACAATGAGCAGTTCTTC	CASSFTRDSYNEQFF
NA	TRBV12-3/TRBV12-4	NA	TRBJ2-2	TGTGCCAGCAGGGGGCCCGGTGTAGGGGAGCTGTTTTTT	CASRGPGVGELFF
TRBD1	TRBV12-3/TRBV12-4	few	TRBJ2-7	TGTGCCAGCAGACCCTCCGGGACAGGGGGCTACGAGCAGTACTTC	CASRPSGTGGYEQYF
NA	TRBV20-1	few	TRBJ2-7	TGCAGTGCTAGCACTGGACTAAGGGAGCAGTACTTC	CSASTGLREQYF
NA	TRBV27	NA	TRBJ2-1	TGTGCCAGTATGGTTAGGGGCTCCTACAATGAGCAGTTCTTC	CASMVRGSYNEQFF
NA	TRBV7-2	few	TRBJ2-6	TGTGCCAGCAGCCCATCCCCCTCTGGGGCCAACGTCCTGACTTTC	CASSPSPSGANVLTF
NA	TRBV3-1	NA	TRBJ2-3	TGTGCCAGCAGCCAAGCTAGGGATGCAGATACGCAGTATTTT	CASSQARDADTQYF
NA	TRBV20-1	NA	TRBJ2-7	TGCAGTGCTTCCGACCAGGCCTACGAGCAGTACTTC	CSASDQAYEQYF
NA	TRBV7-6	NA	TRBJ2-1	TGTGCCAGCAGCTTAACAGCGCCTAGCTCCTACAATGAGCAGTTCTTC	CASSLTAPSSYNEQFF
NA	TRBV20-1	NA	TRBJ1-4	TGCAGTGCCGCAGGACAGTATAATGAAAAACTGTTTTTT	CSAAGQYNEKLFF
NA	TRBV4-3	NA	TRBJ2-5	TGCGCCAGCAGCCAAGGACTAACTAAACAAGAGACCCAGTACTTC	CASSQGLTKQETQYF
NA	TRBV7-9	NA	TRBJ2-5	TGTGCCAGCAGCTTAAGGGGGGCAAAGGAAGAGACCCAGTACTTC	CASSLRGAKEETQYF
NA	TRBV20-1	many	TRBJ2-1	TGCAGTGCTAGAGATGTCCAGCGGGTGACTCCCTCCTACAATGAGCAGTTCTTC	CSARDVQRVTPSYNEQFF
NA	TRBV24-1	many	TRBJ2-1	TGTGCCACCCGGGGGCCTGGGGCCTACAATGAGCAGTTCTTC	CATRGPGAYNEQFF
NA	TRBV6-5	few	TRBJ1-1	TGTGCCAGCAGTTACCGAAAACTACAGGGACGGGGCACTGAAGCTTTCTTT	CASSYRKLQGRGTEAFF